The rows below give T cell receptor beta chains drawn from one sample of a study of identical twins. TCRdb re-derived calls from the 5' RACE reads in MiXCR, one entry per CDR3 protein. The repertoire has some 1,600,000 distinct CDR3 sequences, around 33% of them found once; the top ten carry more than 0.25%. Sequencing used cord blood. Receptors were obtained from a newborn girl in good health. Both conserved end residues are part of each CDR3. Rows may omit the clone size; those that give it use once, few, many or a size class.

CDR3aa,v_gene,j_gene,abundance
CASSLDLAGGTDTQYF,TRBV7-2,TRBJ2-3,many
CASSFVGQGGNEQFF,TRBV28,TRBJ2-1,-
CASSPPRREYPAYEQYF,TRBV12-3/TRBV12-4,TRBJ2-7,few
CSARTRTSGRAVDTQYF,TRBV20-1,TRBJ2-3,-
CSARDQAPLQETQYF,TRBV20-1,TRBJ2-5,-
CSARPRDRGYGYTF,TRBV20-1,TRBJ1-2,-
CASNYYNEQFF,TRBV2,TRBJ2-1,-
CASSYGYNEQYF,TRBV14,TRBJ2-5,few
CASSFSLRFRDNQETQYF,TRBV12-3/TRBV12-4,TRBJ2-5,few
CASSPGLAGNTGELFF,TRBV4-2,TRBJ2-2,-
CASAPGNRGYTF,TRBV5-1,TRBJ1-2,few
CASSPGGSVETQYF,TRBV6-1,TRBJ2-5,-
CASSLGQAGEAFF,TRBV12-3/TRBV12-4,TRBJ1-1,few
CASSLWASGRAYNEQFF,TRBV27,TRBJ2-1,few
CASSRGGQGKQYF,TRBV4-2,TRBJ2-4,-
CASNRGGNQPQHF,TRBV2,TRBJ1-5,many
CASSVGPTGTYEQYF,TRBV9,TRBJ2-7,few
CASRTGTSGSGYNEQFF,TRBV27,TRBJ2-1,-
CSARRGTQYF,TRBV20-1,TRBJ2-3,-
CASSPEVIYGYRSYEQYF,TRBV7-2,TRBJ2-7,few
CSVEEGFYGYTF,TRBV29-1,TRBJ1-2,-
CASSQDLRPYSEQFF,TRBV4-1,TRBJ2-1,-
CASKPLGGPSMNTEAFF,TRBV28,TRBJ1-1,-